Included here is one TCR beta chain sequence, with context. This entry is derived from a study of blood T cell repertoires in COVID-19. TCRdb's copy holds only in-frame clones and misses some; the assay was immunoSEQ multiplex PCR. This sample carries more than 250,000 clones, around 87% of them seen once, and the ten largest clones take roughly 5.2%. The V gene lost 4 bases and the J gene lost 5 bases, with 12 bases spanning the gap. There are 13 residues in the CDR3. Germline-derived CDR1 and CDR2 are SGHRS and YFSETQ. The chain joins TRBV5-1 to TRBJ2-5; a weak D match, TRBD1 (6 bases). The source material was PBMCs or T cells enriched from blood (not recorded which). The sequence came from a woman in her twenties or thirties who had recovered from COVID-19. CDR3 DNA: TGCGCCAGCAGCCTGGGGGCCGAGGAGACCCAGTACTTC. Protein: CASSLGAEETQYF.